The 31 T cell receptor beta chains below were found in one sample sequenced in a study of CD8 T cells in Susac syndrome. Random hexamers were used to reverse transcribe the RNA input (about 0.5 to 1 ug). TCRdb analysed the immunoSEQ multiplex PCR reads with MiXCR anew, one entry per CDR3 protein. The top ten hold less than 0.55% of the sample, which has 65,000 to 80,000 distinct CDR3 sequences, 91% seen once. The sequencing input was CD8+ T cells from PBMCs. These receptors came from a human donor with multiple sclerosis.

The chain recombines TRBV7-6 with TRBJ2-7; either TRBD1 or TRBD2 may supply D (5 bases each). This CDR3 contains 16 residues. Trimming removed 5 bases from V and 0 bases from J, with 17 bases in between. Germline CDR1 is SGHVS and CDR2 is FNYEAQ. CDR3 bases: TGTGCCAGCAGCCAGGGTAGGGACCATCGCTCCTACGAGCAGTACTTC. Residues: CASSQGRDHRSYEQYF.

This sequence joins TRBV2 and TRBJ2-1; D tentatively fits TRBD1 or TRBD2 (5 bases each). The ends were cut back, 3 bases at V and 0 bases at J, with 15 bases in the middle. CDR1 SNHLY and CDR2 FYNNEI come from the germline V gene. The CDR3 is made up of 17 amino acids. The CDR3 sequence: CASSEDWGKSSYNEQFF. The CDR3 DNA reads TGTGCCAGCAGTGAGGATTGGGGGAAAAGCTCCTACAATGAGCAGTTCTTC.

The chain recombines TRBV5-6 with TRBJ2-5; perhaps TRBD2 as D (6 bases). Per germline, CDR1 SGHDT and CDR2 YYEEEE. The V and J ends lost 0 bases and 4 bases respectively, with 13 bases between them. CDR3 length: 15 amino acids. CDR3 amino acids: CASSLVSEGRETQYF. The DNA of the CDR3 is TGTGCCAGCAGCTTGGTGTCGGAGGGCCGAGAGACCCAGTACTTC.

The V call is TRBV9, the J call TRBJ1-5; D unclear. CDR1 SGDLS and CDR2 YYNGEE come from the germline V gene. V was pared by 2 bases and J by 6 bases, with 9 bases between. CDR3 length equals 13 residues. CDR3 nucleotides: TGTGCCAGCAGCGTCGGGGATGGTCAGCCCCAGCATTTT. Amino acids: CASSVGDGQPQHF.

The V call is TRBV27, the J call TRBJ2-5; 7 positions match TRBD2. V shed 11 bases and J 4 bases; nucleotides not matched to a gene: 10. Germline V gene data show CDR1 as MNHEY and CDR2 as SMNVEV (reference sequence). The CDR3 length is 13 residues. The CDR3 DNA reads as TGTGCCGTCCGGGCGGCGGGGGTAGAGACCCAGTACTTC. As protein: CAVRAAGVETQYF.

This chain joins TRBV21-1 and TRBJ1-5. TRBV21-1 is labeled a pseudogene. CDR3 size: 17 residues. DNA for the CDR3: TGTGCCAGCAGCAAAGGGAAGGAGGGGTATAGCAATCAGCCCCAGCATTTT. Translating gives CASSKGKEGYSNQPQHF.

CDR3 in DNA: TGCAGCGTTGTGGCGGAACCCTACGAGCAGTACTTC. Its protein is CSVVAEPYEQYF. The chain uses TRBV29-1 and TRBJ2-7; D call uncertain. The CDR3 runs 12 residues. Between the trimmed V and J ends, which lost 4 bases and 2 bases, there was a span of 9 bases. Germline V gene sequence: CDR1 SQVTM, CDR2 ANQGSEA.

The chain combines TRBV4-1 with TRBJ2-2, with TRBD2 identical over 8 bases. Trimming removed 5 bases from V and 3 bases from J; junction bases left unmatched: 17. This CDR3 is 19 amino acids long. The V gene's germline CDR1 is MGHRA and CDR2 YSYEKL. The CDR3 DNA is TGCGCCAGCAGCGGAGAGGGGCCAGCGGGAGAACCGGACACCGGGGAGCTGTTTTTT. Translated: CASSGEGPAGEPDTGELFF.

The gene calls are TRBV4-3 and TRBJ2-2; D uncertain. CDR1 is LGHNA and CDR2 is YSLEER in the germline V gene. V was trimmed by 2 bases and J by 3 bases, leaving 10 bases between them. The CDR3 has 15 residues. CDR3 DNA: TGCGCCAGCAGCCAACACGAAAAATACACCGGGGAGCTGTTTTTT. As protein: CASSQHEKYTGELFF.

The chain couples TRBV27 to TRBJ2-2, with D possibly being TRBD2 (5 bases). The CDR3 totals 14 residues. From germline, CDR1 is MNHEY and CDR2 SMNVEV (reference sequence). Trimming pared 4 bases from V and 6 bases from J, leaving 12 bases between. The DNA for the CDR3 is TGTGCCAGCAGTTCCTATGGGAGTCCCGGGGAGCTGTTTTTT. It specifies CASSSYGSPGELFF.

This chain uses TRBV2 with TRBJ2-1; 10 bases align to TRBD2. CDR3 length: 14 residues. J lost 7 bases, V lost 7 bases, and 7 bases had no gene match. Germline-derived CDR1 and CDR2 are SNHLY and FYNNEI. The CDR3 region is CASTSGSPGNEQFF. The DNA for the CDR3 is TGTGCCAGCACTAGCGGGAGTCCTGGGAATGAGCAGTTCTTC.

The CDR3 region is CASSAAGGNTIYF. The DNA of the CDR3 is TGTGCCAGTAGTGCAGCAGGTGGAAACACCATATATTTT. V usage is TRBV19 and J usage is TRBJ1-3; D unclear. Germline-derived CDR1 and CDR2 are LNHDA and SQIVND (reference sequence). The CDR3 extends over 13 amino acids. Trimming pared 5 bases from V and 3 bases from J, leaving 8 bases between.

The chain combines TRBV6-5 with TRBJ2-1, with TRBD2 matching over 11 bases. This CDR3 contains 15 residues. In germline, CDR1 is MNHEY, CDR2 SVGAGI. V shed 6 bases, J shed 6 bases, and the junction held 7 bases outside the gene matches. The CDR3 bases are TGTGCCAGCAGAGTCGTAGCGGGAGGGCGCAATGAGCAGTTCTTC. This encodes CASRVVAGGRNEQFF.

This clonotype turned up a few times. The CDR3 protein is CASSLGLARETQYF. The DNA of the CDR3 is TGTGCCAGCAGCCTAGGACTAGCTCGGGAGACCCAGTACTTC. This rearrangement joins TRBV6-1 to TRBJ2-5, with 8 bases matching TRBD2. Germline loops: CDR1 MNHNS, CDR2 SASEGT. The CDR3 runs to 14 residues. J was trimmed by 5 bases and V by 6 bases; bases with no gene match: 8.

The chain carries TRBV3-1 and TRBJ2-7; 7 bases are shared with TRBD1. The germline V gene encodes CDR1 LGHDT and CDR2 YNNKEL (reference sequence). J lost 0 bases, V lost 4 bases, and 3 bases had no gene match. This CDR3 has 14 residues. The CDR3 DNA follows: TGTGCCAGCAGCCCCCGGGACAGCTCCTACGAGCAGTACTTC. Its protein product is CASSPRDSSYEQYF.

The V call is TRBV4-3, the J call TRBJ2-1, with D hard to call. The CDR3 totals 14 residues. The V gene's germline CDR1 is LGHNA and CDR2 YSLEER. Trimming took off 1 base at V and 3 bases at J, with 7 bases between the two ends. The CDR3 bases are TGCGCCAGCAGCCAAGGACCCCTCTACAATGAGCAGTTCTTC. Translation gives CASSQGPLYNEQFF.

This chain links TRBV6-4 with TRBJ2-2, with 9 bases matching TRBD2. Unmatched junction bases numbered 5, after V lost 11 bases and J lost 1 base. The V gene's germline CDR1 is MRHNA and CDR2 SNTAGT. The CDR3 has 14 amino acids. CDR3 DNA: TGTGCCGGTCCTAGCGGGGAGAACACCGGGGAGCTGTTTTTT. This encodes CAGPSGENTGELFF.

The CDR3 DNA reads as TGTGCCACCAGCAGAGGGACAGGGAACAATCAGCCCCAGCATTTT. As protein: CATSRGTGNNQPQHF. This chain links TRBV15 with TRBJ1-5; TRBD1 matches at 8 bases. Trimming cost V 1 base and J 3 bases; bases outside gene matches: 2. The CDR3 runs 15 residues. Germline CDR1 is LNHNV and CDR2 is YYDKDF (reference sequence).

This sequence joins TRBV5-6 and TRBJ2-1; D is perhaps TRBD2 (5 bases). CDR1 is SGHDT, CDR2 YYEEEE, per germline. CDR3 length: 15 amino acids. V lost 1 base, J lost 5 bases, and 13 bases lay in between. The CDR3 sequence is CASSLWAGGDNEQFF. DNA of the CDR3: TGTGCCAGCAGCTTGTGGGCTGGAGGAGACAATGAGCAGTTCTTC.

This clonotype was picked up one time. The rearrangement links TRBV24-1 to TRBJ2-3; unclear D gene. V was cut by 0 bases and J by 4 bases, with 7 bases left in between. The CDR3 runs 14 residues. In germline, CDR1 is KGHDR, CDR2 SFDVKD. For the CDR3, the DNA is TGTGCCACCAGTGATTTGCCTGGGTCAGATACGCAGTATTTT. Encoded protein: CATSDLPGSDTQYF.

This CDR3 is CASSQTGLADNEQFF. The CDR3 bases are TGTGCCAGCAGCCAAACAGGGCTAGCGGACAATGAGCAGTTCTTC. This chain joins TRBV7-8 and TRBJ2-1; D might be TRBD2 (7 bases). Trimming left V 5 bases short and J 5 bases short, with 16 bases between. CDR1 SGHVS and CDR2 FQNEAQ come from the germline V gene. The CDR3 is 15 residues long.

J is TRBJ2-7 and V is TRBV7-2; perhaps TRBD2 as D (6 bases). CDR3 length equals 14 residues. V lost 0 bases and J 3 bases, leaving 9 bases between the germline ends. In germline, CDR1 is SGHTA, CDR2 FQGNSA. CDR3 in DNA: TGTGCCAGCAGCTTAGCGGGAGGAGGCTACGAGCAGTACTTC. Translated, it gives CASSLAGGGYEQYF.

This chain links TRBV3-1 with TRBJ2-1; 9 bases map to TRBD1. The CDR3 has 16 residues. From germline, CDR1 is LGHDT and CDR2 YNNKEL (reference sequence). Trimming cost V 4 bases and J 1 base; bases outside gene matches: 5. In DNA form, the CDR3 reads TGTGCCAGCAGCCGACAGGGACAGGGTTCCTACAATGAGCAGTTCTTC. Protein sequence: CASSRQGQGSYNEQFF.

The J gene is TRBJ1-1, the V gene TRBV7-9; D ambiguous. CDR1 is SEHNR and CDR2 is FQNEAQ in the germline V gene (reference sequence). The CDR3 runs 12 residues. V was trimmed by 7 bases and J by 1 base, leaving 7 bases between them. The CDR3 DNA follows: TGTGCCAGCAAGCGTACGAACACTGAAGCTTTCTTT. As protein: CASKRTNTEAFF.

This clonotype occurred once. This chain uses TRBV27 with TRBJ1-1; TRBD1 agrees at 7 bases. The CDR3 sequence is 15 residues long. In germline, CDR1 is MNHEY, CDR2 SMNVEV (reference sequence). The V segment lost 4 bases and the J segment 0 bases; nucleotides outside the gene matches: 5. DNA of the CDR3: TGTGCCAGCAGTTCCATGACAGGGATGAACACTGAAGCTTTCTTT. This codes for CASSSMTGMNTEAFF.

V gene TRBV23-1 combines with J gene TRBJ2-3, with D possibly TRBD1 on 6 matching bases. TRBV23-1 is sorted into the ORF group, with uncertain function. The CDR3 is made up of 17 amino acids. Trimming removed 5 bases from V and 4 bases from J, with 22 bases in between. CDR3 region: CASSVLDSLNSPDTQYF. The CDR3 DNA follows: TGCGCCAGCAGTGTATTGGACAGTCTTAATTCCCCAGATACGCAGTATTTT.

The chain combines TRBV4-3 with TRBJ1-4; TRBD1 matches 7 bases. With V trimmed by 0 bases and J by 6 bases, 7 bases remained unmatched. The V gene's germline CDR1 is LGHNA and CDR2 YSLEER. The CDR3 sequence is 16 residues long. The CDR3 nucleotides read TGCGCCAGCAGCCAAGATTCCCGACAGGGATATGAAAAACTGTTTTTT. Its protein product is CASSQDSRQGYEKLFF.

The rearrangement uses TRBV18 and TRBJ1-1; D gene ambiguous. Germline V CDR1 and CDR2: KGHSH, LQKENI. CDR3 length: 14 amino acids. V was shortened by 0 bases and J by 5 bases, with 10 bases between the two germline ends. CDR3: CASSPPARTTEAFF. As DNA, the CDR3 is TGTGCCAGCTCACCACCGGCCCGAACGACTGAAGCTTTCTTT.

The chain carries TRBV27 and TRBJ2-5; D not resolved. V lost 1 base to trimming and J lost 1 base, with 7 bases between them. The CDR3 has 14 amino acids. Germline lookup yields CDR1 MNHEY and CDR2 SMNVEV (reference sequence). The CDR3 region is CASSLLYGQETQYF. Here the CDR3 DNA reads TGTGCCAGCAGTTTATTGTACGGCCAAGAGACCCAGTACTTC.

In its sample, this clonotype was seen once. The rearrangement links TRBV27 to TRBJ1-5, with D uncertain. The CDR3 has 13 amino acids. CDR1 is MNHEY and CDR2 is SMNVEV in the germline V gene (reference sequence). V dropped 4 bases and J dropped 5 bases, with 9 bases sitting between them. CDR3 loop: CASSSKVDQPQHF. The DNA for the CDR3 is TGTGCCAGCAGTTCCAAGGTGGATCAGCCCCAGCATTTT.

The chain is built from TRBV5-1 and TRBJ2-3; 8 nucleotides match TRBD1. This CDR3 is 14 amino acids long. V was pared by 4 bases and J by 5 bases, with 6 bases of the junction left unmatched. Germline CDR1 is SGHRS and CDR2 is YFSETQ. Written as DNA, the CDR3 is TGCGCCAGCAGCATCGGGACAGGCGAAGATACGCAGTATTTT. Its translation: CASSIGTGEDTQYF.